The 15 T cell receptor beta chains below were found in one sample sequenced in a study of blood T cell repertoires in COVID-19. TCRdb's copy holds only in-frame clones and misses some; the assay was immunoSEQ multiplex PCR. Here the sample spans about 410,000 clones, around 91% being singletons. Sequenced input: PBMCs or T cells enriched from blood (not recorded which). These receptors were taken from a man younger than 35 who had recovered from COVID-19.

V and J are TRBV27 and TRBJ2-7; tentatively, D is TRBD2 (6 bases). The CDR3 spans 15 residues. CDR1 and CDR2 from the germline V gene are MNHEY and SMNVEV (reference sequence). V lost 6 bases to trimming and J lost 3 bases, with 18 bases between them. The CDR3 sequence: CASRSRTNELYEQYF. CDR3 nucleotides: TGTGCCAGCAGGTCGAGGACTAACGAACTCTACGAGCAGTACTTC.

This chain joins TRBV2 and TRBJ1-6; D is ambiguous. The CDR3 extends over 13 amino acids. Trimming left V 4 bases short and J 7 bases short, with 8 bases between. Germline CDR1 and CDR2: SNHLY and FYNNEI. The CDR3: CASSANQNSPLHF. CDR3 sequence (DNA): TGTGCCAGCAGTGCGAACCAGAATTCACCCCTCCACTTT.

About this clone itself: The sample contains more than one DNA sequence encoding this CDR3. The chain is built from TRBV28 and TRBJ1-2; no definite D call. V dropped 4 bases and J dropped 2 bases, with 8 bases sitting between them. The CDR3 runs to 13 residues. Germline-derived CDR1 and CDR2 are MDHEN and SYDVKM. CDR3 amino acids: CASSSGSNYGYTF. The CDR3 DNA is TGTGCCAGCAGTTCGGGTAGCAACTATGGCTACACCTTC.

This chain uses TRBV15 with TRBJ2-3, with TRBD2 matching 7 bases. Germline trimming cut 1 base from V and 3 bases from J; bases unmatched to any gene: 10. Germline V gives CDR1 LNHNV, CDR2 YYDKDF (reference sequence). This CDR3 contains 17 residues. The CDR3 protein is CATSRGLAADGTDTQYF. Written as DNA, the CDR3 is TGTGCCACCAGCAGAGGGCTAGCGGCAGACGGGACAGATACGCAGTATTTT.

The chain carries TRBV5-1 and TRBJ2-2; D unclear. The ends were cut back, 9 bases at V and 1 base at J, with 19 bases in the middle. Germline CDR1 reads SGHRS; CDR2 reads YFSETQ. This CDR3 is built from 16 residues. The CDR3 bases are TGCGCCACCTACGAGTCCCAGCGCGAGAACACCGGGGAGCTGTTTTTT. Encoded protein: CATYESQRENTGELFF.

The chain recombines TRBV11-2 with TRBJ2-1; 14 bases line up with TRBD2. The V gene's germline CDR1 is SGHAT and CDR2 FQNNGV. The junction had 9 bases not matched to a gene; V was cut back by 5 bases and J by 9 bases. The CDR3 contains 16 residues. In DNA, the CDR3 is TGTGCCAGCAGCCCTGGGACTAGCGGGAGAGGTGGTGAGCAGTTCTTC. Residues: CASSPGTSGRGGEQFF.

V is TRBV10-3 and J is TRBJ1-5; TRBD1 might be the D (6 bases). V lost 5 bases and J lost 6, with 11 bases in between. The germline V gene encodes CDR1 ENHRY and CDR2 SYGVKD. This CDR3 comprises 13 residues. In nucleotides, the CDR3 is TGTGCCATCAGTTTGGGGGCGGGTCAGCCCCAGCATTTT. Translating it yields CAISLGAGQPQHF.

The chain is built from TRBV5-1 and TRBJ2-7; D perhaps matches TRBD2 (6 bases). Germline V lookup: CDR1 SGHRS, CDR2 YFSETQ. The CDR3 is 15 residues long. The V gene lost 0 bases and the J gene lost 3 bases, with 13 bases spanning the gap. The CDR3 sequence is CASSLGGTAIYEQYF. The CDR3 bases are TGCGCCAGCAGCTTGGGCGGGACCGCCATCTACGAGCAGTACTTC.

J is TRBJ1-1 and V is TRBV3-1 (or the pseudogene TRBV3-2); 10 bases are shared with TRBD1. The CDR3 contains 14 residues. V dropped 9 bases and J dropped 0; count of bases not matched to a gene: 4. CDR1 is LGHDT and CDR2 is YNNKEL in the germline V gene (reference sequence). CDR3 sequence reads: CASRGQGMNTEAFF. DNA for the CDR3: TGTGCCAGTCGGGGACAGGGGATGAACACTGAAGCTTTCTTT.

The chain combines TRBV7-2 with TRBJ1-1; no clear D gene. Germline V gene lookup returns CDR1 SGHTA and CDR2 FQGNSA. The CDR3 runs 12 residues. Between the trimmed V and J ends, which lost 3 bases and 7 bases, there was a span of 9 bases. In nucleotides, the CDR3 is TGTGCCAGCAGCTTTACGCGCGTTGAAGCTTTCTTT. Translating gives CASSFTRVEAFF.

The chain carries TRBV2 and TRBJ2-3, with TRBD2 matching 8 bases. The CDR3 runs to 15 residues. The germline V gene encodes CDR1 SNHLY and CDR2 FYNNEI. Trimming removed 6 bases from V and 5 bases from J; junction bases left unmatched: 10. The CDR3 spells CASREREKLGDTQYF. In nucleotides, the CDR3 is TGTGCCAGCAGGGAGCGGGAGAAGTTGGGAGATACGCAGTATTTT.

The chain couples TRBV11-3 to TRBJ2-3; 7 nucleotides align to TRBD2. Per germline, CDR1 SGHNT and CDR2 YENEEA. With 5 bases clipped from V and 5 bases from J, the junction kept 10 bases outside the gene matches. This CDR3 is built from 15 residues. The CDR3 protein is CASSRAGELLDTQYF. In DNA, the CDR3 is TGTGCCAGCAGCCGGGCGGGGGAGCTTTTAGATACGCAGTATTTT.

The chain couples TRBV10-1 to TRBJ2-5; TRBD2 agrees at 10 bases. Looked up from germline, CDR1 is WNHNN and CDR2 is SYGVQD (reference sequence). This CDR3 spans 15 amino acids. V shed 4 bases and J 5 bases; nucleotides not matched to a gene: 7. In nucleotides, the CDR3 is TGCGCCAGCAGTGGGAGCGGGAGGGCGAAGGAGACCCAGTACTTC. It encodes CASSGSGRAKETQYF.

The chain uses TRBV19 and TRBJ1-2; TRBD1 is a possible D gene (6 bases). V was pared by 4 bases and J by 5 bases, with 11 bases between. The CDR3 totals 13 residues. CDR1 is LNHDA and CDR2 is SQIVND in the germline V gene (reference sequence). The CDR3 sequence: CASSNGQTYGYTF. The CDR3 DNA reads TGTGCCAGTAGTAATGGACAGACTTATGGCTACACCTTC.

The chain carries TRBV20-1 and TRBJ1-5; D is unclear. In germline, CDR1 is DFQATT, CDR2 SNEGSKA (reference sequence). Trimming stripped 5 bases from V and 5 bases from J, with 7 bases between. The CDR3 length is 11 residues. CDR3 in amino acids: CSAGSDQPQHF. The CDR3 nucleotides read TGCAGTGCTGGTAGTGATCAGCCCCAGCATTTT.